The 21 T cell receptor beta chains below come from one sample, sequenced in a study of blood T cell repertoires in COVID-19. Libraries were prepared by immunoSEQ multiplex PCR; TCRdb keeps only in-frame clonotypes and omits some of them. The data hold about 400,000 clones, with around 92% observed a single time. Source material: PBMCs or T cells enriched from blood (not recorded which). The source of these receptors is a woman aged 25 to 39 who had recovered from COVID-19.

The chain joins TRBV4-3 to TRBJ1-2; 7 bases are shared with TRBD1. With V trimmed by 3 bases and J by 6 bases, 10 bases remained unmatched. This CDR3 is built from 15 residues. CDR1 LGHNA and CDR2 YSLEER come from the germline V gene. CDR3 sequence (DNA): TGCGCCAGCAGCCATGGCCGACAGGGAAGGGATGGCTACACCTTC. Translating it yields CASSHGRQGRDGYTF.

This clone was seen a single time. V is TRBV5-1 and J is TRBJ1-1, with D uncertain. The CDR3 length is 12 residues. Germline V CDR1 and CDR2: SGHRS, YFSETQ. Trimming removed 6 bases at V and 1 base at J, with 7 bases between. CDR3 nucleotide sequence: TGCGCCAGCAAGGCAGGGAACACTGAAGCTTTCTTT. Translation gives CASKAGNTEAFF.

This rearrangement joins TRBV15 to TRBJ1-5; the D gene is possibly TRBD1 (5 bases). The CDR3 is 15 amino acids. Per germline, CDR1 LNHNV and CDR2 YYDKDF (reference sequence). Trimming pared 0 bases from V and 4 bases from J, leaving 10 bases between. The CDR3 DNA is TGTGCCACCAGCAGAGACCCGGGGGATAATCAGCCCCAGCATTTT. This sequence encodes CATSRDPGDNQPQHF.

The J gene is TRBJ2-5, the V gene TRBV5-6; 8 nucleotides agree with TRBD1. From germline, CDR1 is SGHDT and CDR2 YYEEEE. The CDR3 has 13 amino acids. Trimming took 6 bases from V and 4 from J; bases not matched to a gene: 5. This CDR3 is CASIQGAGETQYF. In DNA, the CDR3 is TGTGCCAGCATCCAGGGGGCCGGAGAGACCCAGTACTTC.

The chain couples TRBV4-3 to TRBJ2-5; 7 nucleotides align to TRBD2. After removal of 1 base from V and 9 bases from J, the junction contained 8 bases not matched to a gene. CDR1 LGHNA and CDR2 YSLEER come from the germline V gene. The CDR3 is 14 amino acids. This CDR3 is CASSQVARLAPQYF. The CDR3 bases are TGCGCCAGCAGCCAAGTGGCTAGACTAGCACCCCAGTACTTC.

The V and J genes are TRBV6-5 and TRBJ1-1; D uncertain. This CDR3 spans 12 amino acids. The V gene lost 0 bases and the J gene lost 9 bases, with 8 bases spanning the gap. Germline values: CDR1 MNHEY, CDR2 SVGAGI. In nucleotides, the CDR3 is TGTGCCAGCAGTTACTCGGGCCGACAAGCTTTCTTT. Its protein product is CASSYSGRQAFF.

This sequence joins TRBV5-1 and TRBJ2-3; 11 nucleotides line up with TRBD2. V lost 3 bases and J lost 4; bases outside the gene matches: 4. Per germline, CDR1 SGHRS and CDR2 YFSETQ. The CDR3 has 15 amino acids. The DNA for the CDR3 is TGCGCCAGCAGCTATGGGACTAGCGGCCCAGATACGCAGTATTTT. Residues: CASSYGTSGPDTQYF. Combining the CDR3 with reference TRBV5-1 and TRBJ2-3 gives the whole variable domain KAGVTQTPRYLIKTRGQQVTLSCSPISGHRSVSWYQQTPGQGLQFLFEYFSETQRNKGNFPGRFSGRQFSNSRSEMNVSTLELGDSALYLCASSYGTSGPDTQYFGPGTRLTVL.

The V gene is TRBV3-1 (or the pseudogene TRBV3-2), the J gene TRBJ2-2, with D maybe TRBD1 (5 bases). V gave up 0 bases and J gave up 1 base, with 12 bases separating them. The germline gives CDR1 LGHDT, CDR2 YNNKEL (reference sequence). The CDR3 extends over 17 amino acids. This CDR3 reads CASSQDRGAGNTGELFF. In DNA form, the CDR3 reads TGTGCCAGCAGCCAAGATCGTGGGGCAGGGAACACCGGGGAGCTGTTTTTT.

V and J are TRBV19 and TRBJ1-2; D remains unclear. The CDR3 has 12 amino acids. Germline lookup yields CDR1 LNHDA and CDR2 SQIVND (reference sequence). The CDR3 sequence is CGSPTDIYGYTF. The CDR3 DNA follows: TGTGGGTCCCCCACTGACATCTATGGCTACACCTTC.

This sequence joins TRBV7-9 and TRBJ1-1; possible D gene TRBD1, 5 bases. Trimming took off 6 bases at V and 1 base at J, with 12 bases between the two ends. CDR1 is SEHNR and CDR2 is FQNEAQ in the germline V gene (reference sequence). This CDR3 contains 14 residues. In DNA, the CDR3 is TGTGCCAGCAGGTTACTAGGGGAGAACACTGAAGCTTTCTTT. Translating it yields CASRLLGENTEAFF. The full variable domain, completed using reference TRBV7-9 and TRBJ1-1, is DTGVSQNPRHKITKRGQNVTFRCDPISEHNRLYWYRQTLGQGPEFLTYFQNEAQLEKSRLLSDRFSAERPKGSFSTLEIQRTEQGDSAMYLCASRLLGENTEAFFGQGTRLTVV.

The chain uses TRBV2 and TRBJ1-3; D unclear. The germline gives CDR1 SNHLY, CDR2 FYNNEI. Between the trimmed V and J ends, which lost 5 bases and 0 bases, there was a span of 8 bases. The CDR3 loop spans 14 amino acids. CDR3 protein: CASSIFLSGNTIYF. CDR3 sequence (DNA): TGTGCCAGCAGTATTTTCCTCTCTGGAAACACCATATATTTT.

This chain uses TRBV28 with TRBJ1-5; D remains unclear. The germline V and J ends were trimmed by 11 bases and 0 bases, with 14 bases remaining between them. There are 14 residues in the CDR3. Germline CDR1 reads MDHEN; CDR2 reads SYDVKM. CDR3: CASRSMSSNQPQHF. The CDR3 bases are TGTGCCTCCCGGTCCATGAGTAGCAATCAGCCCCAGCATTTT.

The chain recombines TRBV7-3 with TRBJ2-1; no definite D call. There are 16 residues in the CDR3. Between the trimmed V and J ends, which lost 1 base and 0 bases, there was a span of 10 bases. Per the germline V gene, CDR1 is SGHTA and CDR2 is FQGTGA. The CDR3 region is CASSLNPHASYNEQFF. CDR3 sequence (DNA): TGTGCCAGCAGCTTAAATCCACACGCCTCCTACAATGAGCAGTTCTTC. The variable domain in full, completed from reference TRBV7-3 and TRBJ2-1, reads GAGVSQTPSNKVTEKGKYVELRCDPISGHTALYWYRQSLGQGPEFLIYFQGTGAADDSGLPNDRFFAVRPEGSVSTLKIQRTERGDSAVYLCASSLNPHASYNEQFFGPGTRLTVL.

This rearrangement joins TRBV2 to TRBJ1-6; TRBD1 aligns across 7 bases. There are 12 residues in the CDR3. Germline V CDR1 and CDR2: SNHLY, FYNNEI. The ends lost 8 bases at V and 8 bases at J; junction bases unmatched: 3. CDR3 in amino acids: CASDRVDSPLHF. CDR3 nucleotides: TGTGCCAGCGACAGGGTGGATTCACCCCTCCACTTT.

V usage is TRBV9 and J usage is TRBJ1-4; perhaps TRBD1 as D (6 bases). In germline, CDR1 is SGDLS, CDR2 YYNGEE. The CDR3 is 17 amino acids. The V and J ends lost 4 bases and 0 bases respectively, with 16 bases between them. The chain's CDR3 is CASSPRDTIATNEKLFF. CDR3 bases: TGTGCCAGCAGCCCACGGGACACCATTGCAACTAATGAAAAACTGTTTTTT.

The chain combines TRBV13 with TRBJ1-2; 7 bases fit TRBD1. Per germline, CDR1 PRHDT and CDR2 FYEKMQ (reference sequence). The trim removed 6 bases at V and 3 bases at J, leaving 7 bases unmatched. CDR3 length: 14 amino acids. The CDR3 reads CASSLTGRYYGYTF. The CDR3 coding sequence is TGTGCCAGCAGTTTGACAGGGAGGTACTATGGCTACACCTTC. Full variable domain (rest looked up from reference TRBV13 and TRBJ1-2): AAGVIQSPRHLIKEKRETATLKCYPIPRHDTVYWYQQGPGQDPQFLISFYEKMQSDKGSIPDRFSAQQFSDYHSELNMSSLELGDSALYFCASSLTGRYYGYTFGSGTRLTVV.

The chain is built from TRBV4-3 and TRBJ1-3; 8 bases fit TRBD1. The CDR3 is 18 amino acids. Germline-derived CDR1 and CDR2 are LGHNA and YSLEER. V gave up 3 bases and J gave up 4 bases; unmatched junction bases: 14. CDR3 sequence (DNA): TGCGCCAGCAGCCAGACTCAGACAGGGGTCATTTTAGGAAACACCATATATTTT. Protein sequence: CASSQTQTGVILGNTIYF.

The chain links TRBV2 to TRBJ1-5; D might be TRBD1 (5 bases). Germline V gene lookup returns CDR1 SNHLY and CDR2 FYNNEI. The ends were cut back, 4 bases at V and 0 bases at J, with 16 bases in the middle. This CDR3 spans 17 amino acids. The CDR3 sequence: CASSVGPTRGSNQPQHF. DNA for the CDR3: TGTGCCAGCAGTGTGGGGCCAACAAGGGGTAGCAATCAGCCCCAGCATTTT.

CDR3 in amino acids: CASSGGQLAGDYNEQFF. The CDR3 DNA reads as TGTGCCAGCAGCGGGGGCCAACTAGCGGGAGACTACAATGAGCAGTTCTTC. V gene TRBV9 combines with J gene TRBJ2-1, with 11 positions matching TRBD2. V dropped 3 bases and J dropped 3; count of bases not matched to a gene: 8. CDR3 size: 17 residues. Germline CDR1 SGDLS, CDR2 YYNGEE.

The chain's CDR3 is CASSAHRGEIITGDSPLHF. Written as DNA, the CDR3 is TGCGCCAGCAGTGCCCACAGGGGTGAGATCATAACGGGGGATTCACCCCTCCACTTT. The rearrangement links TRBV10-2 to TRBJ1-6; TRBD1 agrees at 7 bases. Germline V gene sequence: CDR1 WSHSY, CDR2 SAAADI. The CDR3 sequence is 19 residues long. V gave up 4 bases and J gave up 8 bases; unmatched junction bases: 20.

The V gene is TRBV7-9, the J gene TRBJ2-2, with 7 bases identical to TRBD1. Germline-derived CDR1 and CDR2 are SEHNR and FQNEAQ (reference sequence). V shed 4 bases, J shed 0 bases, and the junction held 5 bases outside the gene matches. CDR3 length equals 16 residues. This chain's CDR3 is CASSSGTAPNTGELFF. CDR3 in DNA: TGTGCCAGCAGCTCCGGGACAGCCCCGAACACCGGGGAGCTGTTTTTT. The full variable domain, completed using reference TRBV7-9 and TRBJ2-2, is DTGVSQNPRHKITKRGQNVTFRCDPISEHNRLYWYRQTLGQGPEFLTYFQNEAQLEKSRLLSDRFSAERPKGSFSTLEIQRTEQGDSAMYLCASSSGTAPNTGELFFGEGSRLTVL.